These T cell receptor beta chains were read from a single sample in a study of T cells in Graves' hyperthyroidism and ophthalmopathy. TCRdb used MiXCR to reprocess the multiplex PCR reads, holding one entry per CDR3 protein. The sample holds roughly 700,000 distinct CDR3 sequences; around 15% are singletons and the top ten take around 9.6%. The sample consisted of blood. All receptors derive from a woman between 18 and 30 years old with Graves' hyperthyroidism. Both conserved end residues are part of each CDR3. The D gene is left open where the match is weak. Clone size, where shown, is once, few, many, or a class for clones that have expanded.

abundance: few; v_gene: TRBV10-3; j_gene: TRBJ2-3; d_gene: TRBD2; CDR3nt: TGTGCCATCAGTGAGCCGGAATTGGGGACAGGGACTAGCGGACGCACAGATACGCAGTATTTT; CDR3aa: CAISEPELGTGTSGRTDTQYF
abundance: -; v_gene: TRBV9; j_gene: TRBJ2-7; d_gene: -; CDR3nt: TGTGCCAGCAGCGTAGGAAAGGGACAGCAGTACTTC; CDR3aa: CASSVGKGQQYF
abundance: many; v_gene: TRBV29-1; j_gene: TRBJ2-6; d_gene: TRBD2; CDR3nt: TGCAGCGTTGAGGACTTGCGGGGGAGCTCTGGGGCCAACGTCCTGACTTTC; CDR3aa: CSVEDLRGSSGANVLTF
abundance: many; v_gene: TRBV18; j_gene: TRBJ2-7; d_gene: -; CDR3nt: TGTGCCAGCTCACCAGGGCTTGACGAGCAGTACTTC; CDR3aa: CASSPGLDEQYF
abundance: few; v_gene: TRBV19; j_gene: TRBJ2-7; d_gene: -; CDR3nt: TGTGCCCCGAGGAAGGACAGCTCCTACGAGCAGTACTTC; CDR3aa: CAPRKDSSYEQYF
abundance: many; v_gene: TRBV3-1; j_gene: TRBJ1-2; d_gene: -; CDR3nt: TGTGCCAGCAGCCACACCCCAGGGTCCAACTATGGCTACACCTTC; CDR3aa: CASSHTPGSNYGYTF
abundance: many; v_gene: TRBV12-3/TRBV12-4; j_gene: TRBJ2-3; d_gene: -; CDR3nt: TGTGCCAGCAGTTTTGTCCGAGATACGCAGTATTTT; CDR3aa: CASSFVRDTQYF
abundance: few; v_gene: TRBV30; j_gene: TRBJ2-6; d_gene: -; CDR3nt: TGTGCCTGGAGTTGGGCAGGGCTTCGCTCTGGGGCCAACGTCCTGACTTTC; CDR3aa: CAWSWAGLRSGANVLTF
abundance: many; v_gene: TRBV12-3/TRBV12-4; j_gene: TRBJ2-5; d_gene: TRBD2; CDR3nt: TGTGCCAGCAGTTTAGCGTGGACTAGAGAAGAGACCCAGTACTTC; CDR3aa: CASSLAWTREETQYF
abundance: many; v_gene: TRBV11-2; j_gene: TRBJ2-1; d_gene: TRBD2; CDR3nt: TGTGCCAGCAGCTCAATTAGCGGGAAGATGAGAAATGAGCAGTTCTTC; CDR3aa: CASSSISGKMRNEQFF
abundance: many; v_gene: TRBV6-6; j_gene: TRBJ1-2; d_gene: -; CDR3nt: TGTGCCAGCAGTTACCAGGGTTGGTATGGCTACACCTTC; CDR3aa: CASSYQGWYGYTF
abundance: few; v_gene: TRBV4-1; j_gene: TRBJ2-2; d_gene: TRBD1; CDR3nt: TGCGCCAGCAGCCACCCCGGGACAGGGATGAGCACCGGGGAGCTGTTTTTT; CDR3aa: CASSHPGTGMSTGELFF
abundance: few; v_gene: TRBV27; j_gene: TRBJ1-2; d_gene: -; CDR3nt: TGTGCCAGCAGTCCCGGGGCCTCCGGGGGCTACACCTTC; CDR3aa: CASSPGASGGYTF
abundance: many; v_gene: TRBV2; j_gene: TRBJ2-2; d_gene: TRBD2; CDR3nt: TGTGCCAGCAGCGAGGCCACTACTAGCGGCTTCCTCGGGGAGCTGTTTTTT; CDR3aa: CASSEATTSGFLGELFF
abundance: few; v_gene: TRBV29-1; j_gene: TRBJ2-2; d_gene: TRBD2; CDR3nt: TGCAGCGTAGCTATGCCGGGAGGGGGTAGCACCGGGGAGCTGTTTTTT; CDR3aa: CSVAMPGGGSTGELFF
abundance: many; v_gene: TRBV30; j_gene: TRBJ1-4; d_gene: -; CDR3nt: TGTGCCTGGAGTGCGGGGACCACGGGGGAAAAACTGTTTTTT; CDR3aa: CAWSAGTTGEKLFF
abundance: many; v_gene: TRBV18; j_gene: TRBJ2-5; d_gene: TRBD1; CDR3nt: TGTGCCAGCTCACCCTTGGACAGGTTGGAGACCCAGTACTTC; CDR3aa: CASSPLDRLETQYF
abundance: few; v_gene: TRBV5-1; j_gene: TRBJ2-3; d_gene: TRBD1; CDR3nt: TGCGCCAGCAGCCCTACAGGGGGAAGGAGCACAGATACGCAGTATTTT; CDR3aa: CASSPTGGRSTDTQYF
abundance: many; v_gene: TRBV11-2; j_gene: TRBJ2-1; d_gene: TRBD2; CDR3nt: TGTGCCAGCAGCTCAGATGGAGTAGCGGGAGGGCTAGGGAATGAGCAGTTCTTC; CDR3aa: CASSSDGVAGGLGNEQFF
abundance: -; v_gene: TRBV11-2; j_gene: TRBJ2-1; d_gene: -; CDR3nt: TGTGCCAGCGCTGGGGGTGGCAATGAGCAGTTCTTC; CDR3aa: CASAGGGNEQFF
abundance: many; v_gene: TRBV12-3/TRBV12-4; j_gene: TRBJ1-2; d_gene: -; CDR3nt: TGTGCCAGCACCAATCGGCGAGGATCTAACTATGGCTACACCTTC; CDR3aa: CASTNRRGSNYGYTF
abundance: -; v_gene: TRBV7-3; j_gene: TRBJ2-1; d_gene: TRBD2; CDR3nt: TGTGCCAGCAGCTCCGGGACTAGCGGGAGCCTAGGCGAGCAGTTCTTC; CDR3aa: CASSSGTSGSLGEQFF
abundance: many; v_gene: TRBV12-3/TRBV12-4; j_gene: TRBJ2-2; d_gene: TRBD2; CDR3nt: TGTGCCAGCAGTTTAAGGCGGGAGTTTGTCGGGGAGCTGTTTTTT; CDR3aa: CASSLRREFVGELFF
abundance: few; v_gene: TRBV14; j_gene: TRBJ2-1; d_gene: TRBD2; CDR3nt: TGTGCCAGCAGCCCGAGGGCTAGCGGGGGTCTAAGCTCCTACAATGAGCAGTTCTTC; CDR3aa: CASSPRASGGLSSYNEQFF
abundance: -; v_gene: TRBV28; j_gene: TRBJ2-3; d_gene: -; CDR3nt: TGTGCCAGCAGTTTGTTAGCCCCTGGGGATACGCAGTATTTT; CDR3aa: CASSLLAPGDTQYF
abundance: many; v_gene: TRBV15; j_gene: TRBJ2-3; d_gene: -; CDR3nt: TGTGCCACCAGCAGAGGAGCCGTTTTCACAGATACGCAGTATTTT; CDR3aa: CATSRGAVFTDTQYF
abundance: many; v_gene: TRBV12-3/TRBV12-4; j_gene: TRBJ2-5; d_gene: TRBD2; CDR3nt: TGTGCCAGCAGCCAGGGACTAGCCCAGGAGACCCAGTACTTC; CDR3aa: CASSQGLAQETQYF
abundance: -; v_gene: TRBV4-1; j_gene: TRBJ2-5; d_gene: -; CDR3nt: TGCGCCAGCAGCCAAGAGGAGGCCCGCGAAGAGACCCAGTACTTC; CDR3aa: CASSQEEAREETQYF
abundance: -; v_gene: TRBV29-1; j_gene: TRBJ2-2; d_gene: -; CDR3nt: TGCAGCGGTAGCGGAAGAAACACCGGGGAGCTGTTTTTT; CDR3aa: CSGSGRNTGELFF
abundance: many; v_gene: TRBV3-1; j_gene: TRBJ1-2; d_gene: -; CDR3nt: TGTGCCAGCAGCCAACTGGGGGTACCCTATGGCTACACCTTC; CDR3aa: CASSQLGVPYGYTF
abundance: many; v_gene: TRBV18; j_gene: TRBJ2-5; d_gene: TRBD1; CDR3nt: TGTGCCAGCTCACCGACAACAGGGGGCGGAGAAACCCAGTACTTC; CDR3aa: CASSPTTGGGETQYF
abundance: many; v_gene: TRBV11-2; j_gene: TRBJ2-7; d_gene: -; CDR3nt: TGTGCCAGCAGCTTACAGTACAGTTCGGACGAGCAGTACTTC; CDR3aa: CASSLQYSSDEQYF
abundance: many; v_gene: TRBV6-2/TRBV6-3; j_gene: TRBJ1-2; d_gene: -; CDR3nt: TGTGCCAGCACCCGCGCCAAGGGCAGCAACTATGGCTACACCTTC; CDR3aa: CASTRAKGSNYGYTF
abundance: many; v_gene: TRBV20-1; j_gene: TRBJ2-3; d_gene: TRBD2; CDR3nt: TGCAGTGCTACACTATCTAGCGGGAGCACAGATACGCAGTATTTT; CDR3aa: CSATLSSGSTDTQYF
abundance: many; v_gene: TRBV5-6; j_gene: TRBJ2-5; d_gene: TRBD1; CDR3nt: TGTGCCAGCAGCTTGGTGGGTGCCGGGACAGGGTACAGGGAGACCCAGTACTTC; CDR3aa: CASSLVGAGTGYRETQYF
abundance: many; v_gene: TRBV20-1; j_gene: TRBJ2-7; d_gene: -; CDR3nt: TGCAGTGCTAGAGGGAATCGGGAGACTACCTCTTACGAGCAGTACTTC; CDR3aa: CSARGNRETTSYEQYF
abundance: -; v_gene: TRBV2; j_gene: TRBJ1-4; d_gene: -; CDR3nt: TGTGCCAGCAGTCAACCCGGGAGTACTAATGAAAAACTGTTTTTT; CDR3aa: CASSQPGSTNEKLFF
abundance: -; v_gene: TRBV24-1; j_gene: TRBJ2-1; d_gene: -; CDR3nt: TGTGCCACCAGTGATTCTGGCTACAGGGACAATGAGCAGTTCTTC; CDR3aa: CATSDSGYRDNEQFF
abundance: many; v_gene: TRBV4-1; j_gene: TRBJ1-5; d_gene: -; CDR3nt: TGCGCCAGCAGCCAAGACCACAGCCAGCCCCAGCATTTT; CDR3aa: CASSQDHSQPQHF
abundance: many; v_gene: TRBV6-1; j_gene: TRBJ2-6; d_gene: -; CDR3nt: TGTGCCAGCCTTCTAGAGGGTGGGGCCAACGTCCTGACTTTC; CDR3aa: CASLLEGGANVLTF
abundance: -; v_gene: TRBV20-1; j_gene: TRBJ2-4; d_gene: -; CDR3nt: TGCAGTGCTCCTGGGGGGGCGTCCCGGGCCGAAAACATTCAGTACTTC; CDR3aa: CSAPGGASRAENIQYF
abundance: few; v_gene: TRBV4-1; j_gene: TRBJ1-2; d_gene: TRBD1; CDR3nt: TGCGCCAGCAGCCAAGATGATTCGGCAGGGGGCCATGGCTACACCTTC; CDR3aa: CASSQDDSAGGHGYTF
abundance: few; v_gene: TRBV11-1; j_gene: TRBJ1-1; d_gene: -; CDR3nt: TGTGCCAGCAGCCAAGGCCCCAGGGAGCGGAACACTGAAGCTTTCTTT; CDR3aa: CASSQGPRERNTEAFF
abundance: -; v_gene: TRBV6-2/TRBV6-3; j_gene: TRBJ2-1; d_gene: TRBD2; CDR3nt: TGTGCCAGCAGTAATAGCGGGCTAGACAATGAGCAGTTCTTC; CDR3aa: CASSNSGLDNEQFF
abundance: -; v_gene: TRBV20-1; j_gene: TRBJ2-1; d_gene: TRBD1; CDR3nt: TGCAGTGCTCCACCCTCCGGGACAGGGGGCTCCTACAATGAGCAGTTCTTC; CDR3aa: CSAPPSGTGGSYNEQFF
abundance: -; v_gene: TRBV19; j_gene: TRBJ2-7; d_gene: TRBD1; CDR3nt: TGTGCCAGTAGTAGTCTTGGGACAGGGCGTCTGGACTACGAGCAGTACTTC; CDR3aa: CASSSLGTGRLDYEQYF
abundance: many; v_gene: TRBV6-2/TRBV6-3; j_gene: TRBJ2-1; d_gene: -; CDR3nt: TGTGCCAGCAGTTACGATGCGGGCGGCTACAATGAGCAGTTCTTC; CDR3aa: CASSYDAGGYNEQFF
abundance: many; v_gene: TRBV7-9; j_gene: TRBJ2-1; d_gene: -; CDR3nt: TGTGCCAGCAGTCCAGCAGGCTCGAGCTCCTACAATGAGCAGTTCTTC; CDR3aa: CASSPAGSSSYNEQFF
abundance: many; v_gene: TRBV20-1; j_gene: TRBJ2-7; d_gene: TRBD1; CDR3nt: TGCAGTGCTAGGGACAGGGTAGGGACCAACTCCTACGAGCAGTACTTC; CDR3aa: CSARDRVGTNSYEQYF
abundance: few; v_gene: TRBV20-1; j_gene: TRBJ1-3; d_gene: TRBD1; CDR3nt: TGCAGTGCTAGCCCGGACTACAGGGGCTCTGGAAACACCATATATTTT; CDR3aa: CSASPDYRGSGNTIYF
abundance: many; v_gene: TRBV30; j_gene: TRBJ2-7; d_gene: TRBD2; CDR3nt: TGTGCCTGGAGTGTACGCGGGAGGAACGAGCAGTACTTC; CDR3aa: CAWSVRGRNEQYF
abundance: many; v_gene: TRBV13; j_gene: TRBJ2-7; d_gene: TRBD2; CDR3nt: TGTGCCAGCAGCTTAGGTATTGGCGGGAGGAGATCCTACGAGCAGTACTTC; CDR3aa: CASSLGIGGRRSYEQYF